The following is a T cell receptor (beta chain) sequence with its context. Its antigen is unknown. Assay used: immunoSEQ multiplex PCR; TCRdb lists only in-frame clones, some missing. The sample carries about 110,000 clones, nearly 90% recorded once. The data were taken from a study of T cell responses to AZD1222 COVID-19 vaccine. Study as a whole: Whether given at about 4 or about 12 weeks, second doses were pooled.

The length of the CDR3 is 13 residues. CDR1 and CDR2 (germline): SGHAT, FQNNGV. J lost 7 bases, V lost 5 bases, and 5 bases had no gene match. General study results and limits: Clonal diversity may have been underestimated in mostly white British donors. At baseline, seropositivity was found in only a handful of AZD1222 recipients.

The TCR was taken from an adult in good health. The sample was peripheral blood, taken on day 0 of AZD1222 vaccination. The rearrangement joins TRBV11-2 to TRBJ1-2, with 9 bases identical to TRBD1. The CDR3 DNA sequence: TGTGCCAGCAGCCGGGACAGGGAAGGTGGCTACACCTTC. It specifies CASSRDREGGYTF.